The subject of this entry is one TCR beta chain. Profiling relied on immunoSEQ multiplex PCR, and the TCRdb table lists in-frame clones only, not all of them. This table has more than 55,000 clones, approximately 75% appearing once. Regarding time point: pretreatment peripheral blood. The record originates from a study of PD-L1 blockade in urothelial cancer. Overall study: The patients first took atezolizumab in 2014, receiving 1,200 mg intravenously every 3 weeks. Patients had been given 0 to 3 earlier chemotherapy regimens. Blood was analyzed 3 weeks (second dose) and 6 weeks after treatment start.

The CDR3 is 15 amino acids. Germline V gene sequence: CDR1 MGHRA, CDR2 YSYEKL. The V end was cut by 3 bases, the J end by 5 bases, with 14 bases between. The rearrangement links TRBV4-1 to TRBJ1-3; maybe TRBD1 (5 bases). The TCR originated in a man aged 65 to 79 with urothelial cancer. The sequences come from PBMCs, collected around atezolizumab (anti-PD-L1) treatment. The CDR3 sequence: CASSHHSQDRNTIYF. The CDR3 nucleotides are TGCGCCAGCAGCCATCACTCACAGGACAGAAACACCATATATTTT.